A selection of T cell receptor beta chains follows, all from one sample in a study of prognosis after radiotherapy for stage I lung cancer. TCRdb used MiXCR to reprocess the multiplex PCR reads, holding one entry per CDR3 protein. The sample has 31,000 or so distinct CDR3 sequences, about half seen once. The sample in question was PBMCs, obtained before or after stereotactic body radiation therapy (not recorded which). The receptors originated from a donor aged 50 or older with non-small cell lung cancer. Both conserved end residues are part of each CDR3. The D gene is left open where the match is weak. Expanded clones get a size class; other rows say once, few or many, or leave the size out.

TRBJ2-7,NA,TRBV28,NA,CASSSSQGNEQYF,TGTGCCAGCAGTAGCAGCCAGGGTAACGAGCAGTACTTC
TRBJ1-1,TRBD1,TRBV4-3,NA,CVSSPGQGQAEAFF,TGCGTCAGCTCCCCGGGACAGGGTCAAGCTGAAGCCTTCTTT
TRBJ1-3,NA,TRBV5-1,many,CASSAQGGNTIYF,TGCGCCAGCAGCGCCCAGGGAGGAAACACCATATATTTT
TRBJ2-5,NA,TRBV3-1,few,CASSRVNWETQYF,TGTGCCAGCAGCCGGGTTAATTGGGAGACCCAGTACTTC
TRBJ2-6,NA,TRBV9,NA,CARELSGANVLTF,TGTGCCAGAGAGCTATCTGGGGCCAACGTCCTGACTTTC
TRBJ2-1,NA,TRBV24-1,NA,CATSDSGGFLYNEQFF,TGTGCCACCAGTGATTCAGGCGGGTTCCTCTACAATGAGCAGTTCTTC
TRBJ2-7,TRBD1,TRBV20-1,NA,CSANPRGTGAYEQYF,TGCAGTGCTAACCCGCGGGGGACAGGGGCCTACGAGCAGTACTTC
TRBJ2-7,NA,TRBV28,many,CASSSGVKGIFSYEQYF,TGTGCCAGCAGTTCCGGGGTCAAGGGAATTTTCTCCTACGAGCAGTACTTC
TRBJ2-1,TRBD2,TRBV2,NA,CASSGGTWVGREQFF,TGTGCCAGCTCGGGGGGAACATGGGTGGGGAGGGAGCAGTTCTTC
TRBJ2-3,NA,TRBV5-1,many,CASSLTTDTQYF,TGCGCCAGCAGCTTGACCACAGATACGCAGTATTTT
TRBJ1-1,TRBD1,TRBV28,NA,CASFLDRGGITEAFF,TGTGCCAGTTTTTTGGACAGGGGAGGAATCACTGAAGCTTTCTTT
TRBJ1-3,NA,TRBV2,NA,CASSVQISGSTIYF,TGTGCCAGCTCGGTACAGATCTCTGGAAGCACCATATATTTT
TRBJ1-5,NA,TRBV15,NA,CATSRDGLGVGQPQHF,TGTGCCACCAGCAGAGATGGGTTGGGGGTCGGGCAGCCCCAGCATTTT
TRBJ2-7,TRBD2,TRBV19,NA,CSSSIFVDSGTSGSYEQYF,TGTTCCAGTAGTATATTTGTAGATTCCGGGACTAGCGGATCCTACGAGCAGTACTTC
TRBJ2-2,NA,TRBV9,NA,CASSAIRGVIRVGEPFF,TGTGCCAGCAGCGCGATCAGGGGTGTTATCCGGGTGGGGGAGCCGTTTTTT
TRBJ2-7,NA,TRBV6-1,NA,CASLTQGHEQYF,TGTGCCAGCTTGACCCAGGGACACGAGCAGTACTTC
TRBJ1-6,NA,TRBV24-1,medium-sized,CATQEGGRDSPLHF,TGTGCCACCCAAGAGGGCGGTCGAGATTCACCCCTCCACTTT
TRBJ1-2,NA,TRBV12-3/TRBV12-4,medium-sized,CASSLLIRGDGYTF,TGTGCCAGCAGTTTACTGATCCGGGGTGATGGCTACACCTTC
TRBJ2-1,TRBD1,TRBV7-9,few,CASSLVGTGLNEQFF,TGTGCCAGCAGCTTAGTGGGGACAGGGCTCAATGAGCAGTTCTTC
TRBJ1-1,TRBD1,TRBV28,many,CASSSTGAGTTEAFF,TGTGCCAGCAGTTCCACAGGGGCCGGGACCACTGAAGCTTTCTTT
TRBJ1-1,NA,TRBV5-1,NA,CASSLEGIEYTEAFF,TGCGCCAGCAGCTTGGAGGGGATAGAATACACTGAAGCTTTCTTT
TRBJ2-1,NA,TRBV5-1,NA,CASSLFSGIYNEQFF,TGCGCCAGCAGCTTGTTTAGTGGAATCTACAATGAGCAGTTCTTC
TRBJ2-1,TRBD1,TRBV19,NA,CASSWDRGYNEQFF,TGTGCCAGTAGTTGGGACAGGGGCTACAATGAGCAGTTCTTC
TRBJ1-5,TRBD1,TRBV28,NA,CASGEGARPQHF,TGTGCCAGCGGGGAGGGGGCGCGGCCCCAGCATTTT
TRBJ1-1,TRBD1,TRBV12-3/TRBV12-4,NA,CASSLASGQGLTIGTEAFF,TGTGCCAGCAGTTTAGCGTCGGGACAGGGTTTAACTATTGGAACTGAAGCTTTCTTT
TRBJ2-3,NA,TRBV2,many,CASSLQAIGVDTQYF,TGTGCCAGCAGCCTCCAGGCGATCGGGGTGGATACGCAGTATTTT
TRBJ2-3,NA,TRBV7-2,NA,CASSLLTDKQYF,TGTGCCAGCAGCTTGTTAACAGATAAGCAGTATTTT
TRBJ1-1,NA,TRBV19,many,CASSIGVGRVHTEAFF,TGTGCCAGTAGTATTGGAGTGGGCAGGGTTCACACTGAAGCTTTCTTT
TRBJ2-7,TRBD1,TRBV5-1,NA,CASSLDPTRGSEQYF,TGCGCCAGCAGCTTGGATCCGACCAGGGGGTCCGAGCAGTACTTC
TRBJ2-2,NA,TRBV6-4,NA,CASSGYTGELFF,TGTGCCAGCTCTGGGTATACCGGGGAGCTGTTTTTT
TRBJ2-7,TRBD1,TRBV30,many,CAWGTGGHEQYF,TGTGCCTGGGGGACAGGGGGACACGAGCAGTACTTC
TRBJ1-2,TRBD1,TRBV10-3,many,CAITGDPIDGYTF,TGTGCCATAACAGGGGATCCTATCGACGGCTACACCTTC
TRBJ1-2,NA,TRBV5-1,many,CASSPESGKFGYTF,TGCGCCAGCAGCCCAGAGTCAGGGAAGTTTGGCTACACCTTC
TRBJ2-2,NA,TRBV2,medium-sized,CASSGDAGELFF,TGTGCCAGCAGTGGGGACGCCGGGGAGCTGTTTTTT
TRBJ2-7,NA,TRBV6-5,NA,CASSYSPSRVYEHYF,TGTGCCAGCAGTTACTCCCCAAGTCGAGTTTACGAGCATTACTTC